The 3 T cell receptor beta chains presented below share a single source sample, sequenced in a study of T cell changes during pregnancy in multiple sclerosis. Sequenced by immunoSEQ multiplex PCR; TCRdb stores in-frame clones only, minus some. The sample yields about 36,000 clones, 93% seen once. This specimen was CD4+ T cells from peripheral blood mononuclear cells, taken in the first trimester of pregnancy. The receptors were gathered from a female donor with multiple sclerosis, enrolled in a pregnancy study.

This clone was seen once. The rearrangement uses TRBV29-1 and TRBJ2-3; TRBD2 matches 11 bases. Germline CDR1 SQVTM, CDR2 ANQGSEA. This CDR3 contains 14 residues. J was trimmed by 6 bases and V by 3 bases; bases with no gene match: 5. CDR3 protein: CSVEIAGGYDTQYF. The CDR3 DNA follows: TGCAGCGTTGAGATAGCGGGGGGGTACGATACGCAGTATTTT.

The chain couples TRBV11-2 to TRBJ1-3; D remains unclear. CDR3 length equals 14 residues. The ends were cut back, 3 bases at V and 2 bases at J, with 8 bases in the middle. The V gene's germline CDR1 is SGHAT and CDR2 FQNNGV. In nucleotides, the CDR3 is TGTGCCAGCAGCTTCACCGACACTGGAAACACCATATATTTT. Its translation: CASSFTDTGNTIYF.

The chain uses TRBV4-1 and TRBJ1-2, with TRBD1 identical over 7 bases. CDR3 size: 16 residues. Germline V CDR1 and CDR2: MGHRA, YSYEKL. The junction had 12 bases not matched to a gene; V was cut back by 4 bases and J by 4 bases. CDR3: CASSRVGTEIFYGYTF. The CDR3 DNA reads TGCGCCAGCAGCCGAGTGGGGACAGAAATTTTCTATGGCTACACCTTC.